A single sample gave rise to the 3 T cell receptor beta chains below, sequenced in a study of blood T cell repertoires in COVID-19. Sequencing was performed with immunoSEQ multiplex PCR; in TCRdb, only in-frame clones are kept and a portion is missing. The sample lists over 200,000 clones, 88% occurring once. Source material: peripheral blood. These receptors all come from a woman in her sixties or seventies with acute or convalescent COVID-19.

A few counts support this clone. V is TRBV4-1 and J is TRBJ2-1; D might be TRBD2 (5 bases). Trimming removed 0 bases from V and 4 bases from J, with 13 bases in between. CDR1 is MGHRA and CDR2 is YSYEKL in the germline V gene. The CDR3 has 16 residues. The CDR3 sequence: CASSQEGSPEYNEQFF. DNA of the CDR3: TGCGCCAGCAGCCAAGAGGGGAGTCCGGAGTACAATGAGCAGTTCTTC.

The chain combines TRBV11-3 with TRBJ2-2; 7 nucleotides line up with TRBD1. Germline V gene lookup returns CDR1 SGHNT and CDR2 YENEEA. V lost 1 base to trimming and J lost 2 bases; unmatched junction nucleotides: 4. The CDR3 totals 16 residues. The CDR3 region has the DNA TGTGCCAGCAGCTTAGGGGACAGACAAAACACCGGGGAGCTGTTTTTT. Residues: CASSLGDRQNTGELFF.

The DNA for the CDR3 is TGTGCCAGTAGTGGAGGAGCAGGGGCCAACGTCCTGACTTTC. Its translation is CASSGGAGANVLTF. The gene calls are TRBV19 and TRBJ2-6; tentative D call: TRBD2 (5 bases). CDR1 and CDR2 (germline): LNHDA, SQIVND (reference sequence). CDR3 length equals 14 residues. V lost 5 bases, J lost 4 bases, and 9 bases lay in between.